This T cell receptor (beta chain) was identified during a study of blood T cell repertoires in COVID-19. About the study: Material from acute and convalescent COVID-19 was sourced from the United States, Italy and Spain.

Authors' analysis steps: From reference gene primer amplification, estimates of nucleated cell counts were derived. Measured with immunoSEQ multiplex PCR; TCRdb has only the in-frame clones, and not every one. V, J and clone size are taken as reported in that table, and D and trimming were inferred from the DNA itself. The data contain nearly 250,000 clones, about 89% of them singletons. V lost 5 bases to trimming and J lost 3 bases, with 7 bases between them. The CDR3 runs to 11 residues. The germline V gene encodes CDR1 SQVTM and CDR2 ANQGSEA. Material for sequencing was peripheral blood. The clonotype comes from a woman aged 60-75 years who had recovered from COVID-19. The chain has TRBV29-1 and TRBJ2-5, with D uncertain. The CDR3 bases are TGCAGCGTTACTCGGGAAGAGACCCAGTACTTC. It yields the protein CSVTREETQYF.